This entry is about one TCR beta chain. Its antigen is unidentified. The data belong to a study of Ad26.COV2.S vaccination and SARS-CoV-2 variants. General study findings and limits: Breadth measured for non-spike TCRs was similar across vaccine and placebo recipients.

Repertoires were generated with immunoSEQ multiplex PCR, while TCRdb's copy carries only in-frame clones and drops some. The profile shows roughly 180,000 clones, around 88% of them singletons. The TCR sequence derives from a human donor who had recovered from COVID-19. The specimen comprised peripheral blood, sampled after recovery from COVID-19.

The CDR3 spells CASSEGPGLSRETQYF. CDR3 bases: TGTGCCAGCAGTGAGGGGCCGGGACTCTCAAGAGAGACCCAGTACTTC. The rearrangement joins TRBV6-1 to TRBJ2-5, with a weak D call TRBD2 (6 bases). V was pared by 3 bases and J by 4 bases, with 18 bases between. Germline V gene lookup returns CDR1 MNHNS and CDR2 SASEGT. CDR3 length: 16 residues.